This T cell receptor (beta chain) was identified in a study of cytomegalovirus exposure and HLA in healthy donors. Whole-study findings and limits: TCR beta sequences reportedly predicted most subjects' HLA-A and HLA-B alleles accurately.

It was with 60 Vbeta and 13 Jbeta primers that the PCR ran. Data came from immunoSEQ multiplex PCR; TCRdb stores just in-frame clones and leaves some out. Of hundreds of thousands of clones in the sample, approximately 82% are singletons; the top ten hold under 0.8%. Points on this clone: Its specificity is not known.

Germline values: CDR1 MNHEY, CDR2 SVGAGI. Trimming took 0 bases from V and 4 from J, leaving 7 bases between them. The CDR3 is 14 amino acids. Sampled while nominally healthy, donors likely had unrecorded immune exposures. The receptor was derived from a man aged 18 to 30 in good health and CMV-seronegative. Material for sequencing was PBMCs. This rearrangement joins TRBV6-5 to TRBJ1-5; D call uncertain. CDR3 sequence (DNA): TGTGCCAGCAGTTACTCTTCGGGGAATCAGCCCCAGCATTTT. This translates into CASSYSSGNQPQHF.